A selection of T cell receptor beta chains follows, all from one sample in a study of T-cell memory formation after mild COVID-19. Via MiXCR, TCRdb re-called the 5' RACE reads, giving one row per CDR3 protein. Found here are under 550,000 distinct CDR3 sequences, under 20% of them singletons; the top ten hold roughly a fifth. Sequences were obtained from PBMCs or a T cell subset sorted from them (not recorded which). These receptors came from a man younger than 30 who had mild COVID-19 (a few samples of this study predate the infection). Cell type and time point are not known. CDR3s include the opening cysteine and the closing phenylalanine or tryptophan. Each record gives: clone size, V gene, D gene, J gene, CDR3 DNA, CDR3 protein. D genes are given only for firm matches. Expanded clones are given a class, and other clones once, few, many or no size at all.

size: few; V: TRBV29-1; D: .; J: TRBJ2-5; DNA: TGCAGCGTTGATGAAGAGACCCAGTACTTC; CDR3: CSVDEETQYF
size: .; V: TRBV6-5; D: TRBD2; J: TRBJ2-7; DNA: TGTGCCAGCAGTTTCGATAGCGGGGGTGCCTACGAGCAGTACTTC; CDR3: CASSFDSGGAYEQYF
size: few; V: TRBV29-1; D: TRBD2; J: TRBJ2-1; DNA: TGCAGCGCCCGTGGATGGGCGGGGGGGATCTCCTACAATGAGCAGTTCTTC; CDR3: CSARGWAGGISYNEQFF
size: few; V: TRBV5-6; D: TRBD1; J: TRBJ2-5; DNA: TGTGCCAGCAGCTTACTACAGGGGGTAAGGGAGACCCAGTACTTC; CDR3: CASSLLQGVRETQYF
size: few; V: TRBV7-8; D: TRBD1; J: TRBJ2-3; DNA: TGTGCCAGCAGCTCCCACAGGGGGCGCACAGATACGCAGTATTTT; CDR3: CASSSHRGRTDTQYF
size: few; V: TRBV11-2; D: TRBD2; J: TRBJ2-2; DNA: TGTGCCAGCAGCCCAGGGACTAGTGGAATCGGGGAGCTGTTTTTT; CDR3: CASSPGTSGIGELFF
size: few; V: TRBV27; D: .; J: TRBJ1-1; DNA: TGTGCCAGCAAGGGCAGAATAAACACTGAAGCTTTCTTT; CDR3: CASKGRINTEAFF
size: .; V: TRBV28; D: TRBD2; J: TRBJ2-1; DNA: TGTGCCAGCAGTTTTCCCCTTTTGACTAGCGGGGGGGCCTATGAGCAGTTCTTC; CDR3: CASSFPLLTSGGAYEQFF
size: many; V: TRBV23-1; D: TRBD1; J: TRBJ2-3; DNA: TGCGCCAGCAGTCATCATACAGGGGGAGGCACAGATACGCAGTATTTT; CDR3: CASSHHTGGGTDTQYF
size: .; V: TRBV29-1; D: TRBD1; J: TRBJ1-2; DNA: TGCAGCGTGGGACAGGGCAACTATGGCTACACCTTC; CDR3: CSVGQGNYGYTF
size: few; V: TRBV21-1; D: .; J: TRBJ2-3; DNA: TGTGCCAGCAGCAAAGCGGGGGGTCCCCCAGATACGCAGTATTTT; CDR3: CASSKAGGPPDTQYF
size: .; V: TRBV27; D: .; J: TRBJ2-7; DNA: TGTGCCAGCTCCCGTCCGGGACAGCGGGGCGAGCAGTACTTC; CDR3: CASSRPGQRGEQYF
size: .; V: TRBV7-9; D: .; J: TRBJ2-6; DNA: TGTGCCAGCAGCTTTTATGGCTCTGGGGCCAACGTCCTGACTTTC; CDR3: CASSFYGSGANVLTF
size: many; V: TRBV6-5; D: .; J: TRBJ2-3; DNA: TGTGCCAGCAGTCCTACAGCAGATACGCAGTATTTT; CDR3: CASSPTADTQYF
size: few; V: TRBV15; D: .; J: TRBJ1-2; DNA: TGTGCCACCAGCAGAGATCGGGGTAACTATGGCTACACCTTC; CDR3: CATSRDRGNYGYTF
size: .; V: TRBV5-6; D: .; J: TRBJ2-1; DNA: TGTGCCAGCAGCTTGTGGTTCGGCATGGAATACAATGAGCAGTTCTTC; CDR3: CASSLWFGMEYNEQFF
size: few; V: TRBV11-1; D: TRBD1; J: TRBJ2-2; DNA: TGTGCCAGCAGCTTAGGACAGGGGGACACCGGGGAGCTGTTTTTT; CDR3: CASSLGQGDTGELFF
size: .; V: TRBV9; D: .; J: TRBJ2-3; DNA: TGTGCCAGCAGCGCTCCAGCAGCAGATACGCAGTATTTT; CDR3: CASSAPAADTQYF
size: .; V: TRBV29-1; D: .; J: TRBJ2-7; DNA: TGCAGCGTTGTGGGGCGGGGCGCCGACTACGAGCAGTACTTC; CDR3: CSVVGRGADYEQYF
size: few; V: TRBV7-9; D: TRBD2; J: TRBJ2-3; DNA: TGTGCCAGCAGCTTAATAGCGGGGGGGCCAACAGATACGCAGTATTTT; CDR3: CASSLIAGGPTDTQYF
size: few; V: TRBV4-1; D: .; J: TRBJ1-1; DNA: TGCGCCAGCAGCCAAGATCCCGGACAGTCCGGGGCTTTCTTT; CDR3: CASSQDPGQSGAFF
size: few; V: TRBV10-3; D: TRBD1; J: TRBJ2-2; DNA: TGTGCCATCAGGCCGGGACAGGGGGGCACCGGGGAGCTGTTTTTT; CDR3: CAIRPGQGGTGELFF
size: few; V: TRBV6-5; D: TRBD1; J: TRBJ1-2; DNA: TGTGCCAGCAGTTATAACCGGGACAGGTCGAGCGGGGGCTACACCTTC; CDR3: CASSYNRDRSSGGYTF
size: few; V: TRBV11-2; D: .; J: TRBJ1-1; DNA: TGTGCCAGTTGGGGGGAGGCCCCTGAAGCTTTCTTT; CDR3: CASWGEAPEAFF
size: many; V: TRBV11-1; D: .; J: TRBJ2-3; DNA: TGTGCCAGCAGCCCGCCTAGCGCAGATACGCAGTATTTT; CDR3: CASSPPSADTQYF
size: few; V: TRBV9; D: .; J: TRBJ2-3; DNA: TGTGCCAGCAGCACTTCGGGGGCCCGGAGCTCAGATACGCAGTATTTT; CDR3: CASSTSGARSSDTQYF
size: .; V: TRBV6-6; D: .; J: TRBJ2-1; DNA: TGTGCCAGCAGTTACCGTTCAAGTACACGTGAGCAGTTCTTC; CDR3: CASSYRSSTREQFF
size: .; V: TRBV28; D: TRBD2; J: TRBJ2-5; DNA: TGTGCCAGCAGTAAAGGACTACTAGCGGGCGCTCAAGAGACCCAGTACTTC; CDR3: CASSKGLLAGAQETQYF
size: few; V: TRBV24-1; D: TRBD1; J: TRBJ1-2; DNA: TGTGCCACCAGTGATTCAACAGGGGATGGCTACACCTTC; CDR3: CATSDSTGDGYTF
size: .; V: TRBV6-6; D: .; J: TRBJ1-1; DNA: TGTGCCAGCCTCCGGGGGGCGAACACTGAAGCTTTCTTT; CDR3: CASLRGANTEAFF
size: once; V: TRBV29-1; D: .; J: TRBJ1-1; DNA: TGCAGCGTTGAAGGCGGACAGTTAAACACTGAAGCTTTCTTT; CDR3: CSVEGGQLNTEAFF
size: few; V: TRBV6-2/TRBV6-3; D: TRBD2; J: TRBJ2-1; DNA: TGTGCCAGCAGTTACTCGTCTAGCGGGAGCCGTTACAATGAGCAGTTCTTC; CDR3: CASSYSSSGSRYNEQFF
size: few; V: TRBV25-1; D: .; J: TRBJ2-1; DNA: TGTGCCAGCAGTGATCGGGGGGCTTTGGATGAGCAGTTCTTC; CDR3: CASSDRGALDEQFF
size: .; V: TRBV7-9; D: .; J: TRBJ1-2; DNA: TGTGCCAGCAGCTTAGCCCCGGGGGCGAACTATGGCTACACCTTC; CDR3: CASSLAPGANYGYTF
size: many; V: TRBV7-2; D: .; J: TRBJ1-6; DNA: TGTGCCAGCAGCTTAGAAGGGCAAGGGAGGGCACCCCTCCACTTT; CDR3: CASSLEGQGRAPLHF
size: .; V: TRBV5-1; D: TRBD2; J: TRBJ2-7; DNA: TGCGCCAGCAGCTTCAACGGGGGGACGCCCGGAGAGCAGTACTTC; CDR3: CASSFNGGTPGEQYF
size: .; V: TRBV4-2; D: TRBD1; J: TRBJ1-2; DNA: TGTGCCAGCAGCCAAGTGGGAAGGACAGGGGGCTTTTACTATGGCTACACCTTC; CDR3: CASSQVGRTGGFYYGYTF
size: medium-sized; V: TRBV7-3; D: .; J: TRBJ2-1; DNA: TGTGCCAGCAGCGCCACCCTGGGCGAGCAGTTCTTC; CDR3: CASSATLGEQFF
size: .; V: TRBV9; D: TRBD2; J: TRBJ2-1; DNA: TGTGCCAGCAGCGCGGGACTAGCGGGGGACAATGAGCAGTTCTTC; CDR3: CASSAGLAGDNEQFF
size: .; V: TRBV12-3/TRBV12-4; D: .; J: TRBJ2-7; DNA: TGTGCCCCCGGGGACGAGCAGTACTTC; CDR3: CAPGDEQYF
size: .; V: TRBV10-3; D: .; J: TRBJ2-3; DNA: TGTGCCATCAGTGAGTCGGCGGGCACATATACGCAGTATTTT; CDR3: CAISESAGTYTQYF
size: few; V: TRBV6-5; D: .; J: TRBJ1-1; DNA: TGTGCCAGCACTGCGCCCGGCAGGGCCACTGAAGCTTTCTTT; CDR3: CASTAPGRATEAFF
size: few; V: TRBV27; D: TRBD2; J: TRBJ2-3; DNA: TGTGCCAGCAGTTTTGGGACTAGCGGGGTGTACACAGATACGCAGTATTTT; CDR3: CASSFGTSGVYTDTQYF
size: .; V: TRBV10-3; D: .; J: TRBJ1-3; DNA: TGTGCCATCAGTGATTGGAGCTCTGGAAACACCATATATTTT; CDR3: CAISDWSSGNTIYF
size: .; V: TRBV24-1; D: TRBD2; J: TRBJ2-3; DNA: TGTGCCACCAGTGACCTAAGGGGAACTAGCGGGGGCCCACCTACAGATACGCAGTATTTT; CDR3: CATSDLRGTSGGPPTDTQYF
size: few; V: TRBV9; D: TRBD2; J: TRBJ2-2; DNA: TGTGCCAGCAGCGTAGGGTTAGCGGGGAACACCGGGGAGCTGTTTTTT; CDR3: CASSVGLAGNTGELFF
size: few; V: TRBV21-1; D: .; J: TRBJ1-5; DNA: TGTGCCAGCAGTAGCAATCAGCCCCAGCATTTT; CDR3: CASSSNQPQHF
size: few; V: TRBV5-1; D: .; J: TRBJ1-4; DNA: TGCGCCAGCAGCAGAGAGGCTAATGAAAAACTGTTTTTT; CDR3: CASSREANEKLFF
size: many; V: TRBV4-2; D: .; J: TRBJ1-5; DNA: TGTGCCAGCAGCCAAGATAGGAGCAATCAGCCCCAGCATTTT; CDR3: CASSQDRSNQPQHF
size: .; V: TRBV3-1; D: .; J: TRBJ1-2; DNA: TGTGCCAGCAGCCAAGGTTTAGGGTTCCCCTATGGCTACACCTTC; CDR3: CASSQGLGFPYGYTF
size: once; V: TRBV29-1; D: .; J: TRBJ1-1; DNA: TGCAGCGCCTACACAGCTATGAACACTGAAGCTTTCTTT; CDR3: CSAYTAMNTEAFF
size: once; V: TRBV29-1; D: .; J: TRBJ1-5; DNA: TGCAGCGTTGCTGGGAGCGGGAAGGATCAGCCCCAGCATTTT; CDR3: CSVAGSGKDQPQHF
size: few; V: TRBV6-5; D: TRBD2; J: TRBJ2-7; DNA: TGTGCCAGCAGGAGACTAGCGGGACTCTACGAGCAGTACTTC; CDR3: CASRRLAGLYEQYF